This record concerns one T cell receptor beta chain sequence. Its antigen is still unknown. Qualities for individual bases were not recorded, and no much larger clone is one base off. Looking up the germline V gene (reference sequence) yields CDR1 LNHNV and CDR2 YYDKDF. Inclusive of the bounding cysteine and phenylalanine, the CDR3 is 13 residues long. Of all the DNA, just the CDR3 is kept, 39 bases in frame from base 1. V drops 0 bases and J drops 6 bases, leaving 7 bases in between. The sample is drawn from a study of long-term antiretroviral therapy in people with HIV (dated by TCRdb to the early 2020s). Broadly, across the study: The earliest samples were collected approximately a decade before the 2015 WHO recommendation for immediate ART, a period when ART was typically delayed until CD4 counts fell. No cross-contamination during QIAcube processing was seen in test extractions of a monoclonal T-cell line run alongside approximately 36 polyclonal samples. About 40% of the 30 participants with HIV were female. A retrospective serial study tested whether changes in peripheral blood TRB repertoire composition and diversity were associated with ART initiation and durable HIV suppression. A total of around 190 cryopreserved PBMC samples came from around 30 adults with confirmed HIV infection and were collected serially over a mean of roughly 6 years (range 1-12).

Here is what the overall study found, with its caveats: Because pre-ART samples had limited cell numbers, profiling was done on unsorted PBMC rather than on sorted CD4+ and CD8+ T cells. Compared with controls, HIV repertoires had narrower CDR3 length ranges, and the network structure pointed to an antigen-experienced repertoire that shifted only slightly toward naive after ART. Since PBMC availability was limited, sequencing covered only the TCR beta chain, with no alpha chain pairing. ART initiation was associated with a significant increase in TRB diversity, but diversity stayed significantly below transplant donor controls even after long-term ART. No data were available on ART adherence, viral resistance or therapy changes, limiting inferences about post-ART repertoire changes. The repertoire was dominated across all time points by expanded TRB clones identified before ART initiation, although this dominance was seen to fluctuate and to decrease in many PLHIV after ART. The samples span the years 2004 to 2017, and the ART regimens used may be less effective than current regimens.

Participants were included only if at least one PBMC sample before ART initiation and at least two post-ART samples were available. Every participant with HIV received treatment in the United States of America. Cryopreserved samples of about 0.9-11 million PBMC were thawed and washed before DNA extraction. At the time of the earliest PBMC sample, participants with HIV were aged between roughly 20 and 54 years. Per participant, PBMC samples came from 1-4 timepoints prior to ART initiation and 2-8 timepoints following ART initiation, for a median of 7 samples. Serial HIV viral load, CD4+ T-cell count, ART history and demographic data were obtained for every participant. Genomic DNA was extracted from unsorted PBMC with a Qiagen kit on a QIAcube, with processing performed in batches of 12 samples. The immunoSEQ hsTCRB v3.0 assay was used at survey level resolution to sequence the TRB variable region. TRB sequencing targeted a depth of about 40,000-50,000 T-cell genomes per sample. Pooled TRB libraries were sequenced on an Illumina MiSeq with a v3 150-cycle kit. The original pipeline was this. Repertoire analysis was run in R within a reproducible Nextflow workflow that covered QC, data transformation and analysis. Custom analyses were implemented in LymphoSeq2, an R package for AIRR-Seq data exploration. Four samples that produced fewer than 5000 total TRB sequences were removed, so under 200 HIV repertoires were analyzed. Among the approximately 180 retained HIV repertoires, roughly 60 were collected before ART initiation and 120 to 130 were collected after ART initiation. Each repertoire was downsampled to 5000 TRB nucleotide sequences, and summary statistics were averaged across 100 downsampling iterations. The analysis kept only TRB sequences whose CDR3 regions were at least seven amino acids long. A Shannon entropy-derived clonality score and the Gini coefficient were used to measure diversity. Repertoire networks linked the top 5000 CDR3 amino acid sequences whenever two sequences differed by an edit distance of one. GLIPH2 predicted antigen specificity groups and MHC restriction for TRB CDR3 amino acid sequences. To flag known associations with CMV, EBV, HIV or tissue antigens, CDR3 amino acid sequences were compared against VDJdb and McPAS-TCR. Pre-ART, post-ART and control groups were compared with Wilcoxon signed-rank tests and Holm-Bonferroni correction. TCRdb mirrors the immuneACCESS table, restricted to in-frame sequences. Some clones are absent from its copies; in checked studies, under half trace to an unresolved V gene, and the reason for the others is unknown. That table furnishes V, J and clone size, whereas the DNA furnished D and trimming. The sample table holds 20,000 to 30,000 clones, of which around 83% were seen once. 2% to 2.5% of the sample belongs to the ten largest clones.

The sequence links TRBV15 to TRBJ2-3; the D gene is perhaps TRBD2, from 6 matching bases. The receptor was isolated from a man aged 50-59 years with HIV. This sample comprised unsorted PBMCs, obtained 3 years after starting antiretroviral therapy. The CDR3 region has the sequence CATSREGRDTQYF. The sequenced DNA: TGTGCCACCAGCAGAGAGGGGAGGGATACGCAGTATTTT.